The source of this T cell receptor (beta chain) is a study of OX40 agonist ivuxolimab in advanced cancers. The wider study: Patients undergoing dose escalation presented with hepatocellular carcinoma, melanoma, renal cell or head and neck cancer. Three patients had partial responses: one hepatocellular carcinoma, two cutaneous melanoma. The study, taken as a whole, reports: In general, CD8+ T cells held more expanded clones than CD4+ did, on average. Antigen targets of the expanded peripheral T cells went undetermined.

In regard to this clone: Its antigen is undetermined.

TCRdb keeps only in-frame clones here, not all; method: immunoSEQ multiplex PCR. The data hold more than 25,000 clones, with about 88% observed a single time. V lost 6 bases and J 7 bases, leaving 10 bases between the germline ends. Germline CDR1 KGHSH, CDR2 LQKENI. CDR3 length equals 11 residues. This clonotype was obtained from an adult with an advanced solid tumor such as melanoma, head and neck, liver or kidney cancer. V and J are TRBV18 and TRBJ2-7; D is ambiguous. Sequenced here: CD4+ or CD8+ T cells sorted from blood, sampled in a trial of the OX40 agonist ivuxolimab. CDR3 nucleotide sequence: TGTGCCAGCTCCGACCTCGGGGAGCAGTACTTC. It yields the protein CASSDLGEQYF.